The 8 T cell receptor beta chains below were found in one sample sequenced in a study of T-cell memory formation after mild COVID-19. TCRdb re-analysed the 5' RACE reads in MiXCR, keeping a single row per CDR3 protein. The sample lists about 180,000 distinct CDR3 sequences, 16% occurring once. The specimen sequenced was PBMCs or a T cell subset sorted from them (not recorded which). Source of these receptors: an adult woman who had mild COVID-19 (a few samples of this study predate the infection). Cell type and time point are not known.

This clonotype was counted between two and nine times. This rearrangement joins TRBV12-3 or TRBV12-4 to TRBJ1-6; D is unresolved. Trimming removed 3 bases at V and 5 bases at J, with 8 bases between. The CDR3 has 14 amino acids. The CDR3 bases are TGTGCCAGCAGTTTGTCGGGAGATAATTCACCCCTCCACTTT. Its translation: CASSLSGDNSPLHF.

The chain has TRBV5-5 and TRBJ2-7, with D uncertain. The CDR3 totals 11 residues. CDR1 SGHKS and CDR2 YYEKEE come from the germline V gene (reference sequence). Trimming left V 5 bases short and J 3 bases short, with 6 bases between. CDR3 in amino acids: CASRLNYEQYF. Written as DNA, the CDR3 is TGTGCCAGCAGGTTAAACTACGAGCAGTACTTC.

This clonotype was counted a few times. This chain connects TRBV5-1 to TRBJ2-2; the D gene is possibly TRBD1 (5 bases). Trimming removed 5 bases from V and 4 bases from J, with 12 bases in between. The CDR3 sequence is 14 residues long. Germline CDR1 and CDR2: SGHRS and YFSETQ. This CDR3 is CASRFGASTGELFF. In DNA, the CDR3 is TGCGCCAGCAGATTTGGGGCAAGCACCGGGGAGCTGTTTTTT.

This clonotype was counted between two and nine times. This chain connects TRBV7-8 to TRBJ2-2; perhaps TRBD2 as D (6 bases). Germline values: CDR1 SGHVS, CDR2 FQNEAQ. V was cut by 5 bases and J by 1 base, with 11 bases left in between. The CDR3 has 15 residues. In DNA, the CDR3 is TGTGCCAGCAGCGGGCGGGACTGGAACACCGGGGAGCTGTTTTTT. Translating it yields CASSGRDWNTGELFF. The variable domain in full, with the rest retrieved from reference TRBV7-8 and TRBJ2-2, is GAGVSQSPRYKVAKRGQDVALRCDPISGHVSLFWYQQALGQGPEFLTYFQNEAQLDKSGLPSDRFFAERPEGSVSTLKIQRTQQEDSAVYLCASSGRDWNTGELFFGEGSRLTVL.

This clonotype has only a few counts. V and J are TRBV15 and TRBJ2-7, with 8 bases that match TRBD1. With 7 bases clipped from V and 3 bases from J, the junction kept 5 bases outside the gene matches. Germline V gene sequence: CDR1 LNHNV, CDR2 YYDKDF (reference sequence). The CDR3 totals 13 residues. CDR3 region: CATKQGAVYEQYF. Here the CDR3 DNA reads TGTGCCACCAAGCAGGGGGCCGTCTACGAGCAGTACTTC.

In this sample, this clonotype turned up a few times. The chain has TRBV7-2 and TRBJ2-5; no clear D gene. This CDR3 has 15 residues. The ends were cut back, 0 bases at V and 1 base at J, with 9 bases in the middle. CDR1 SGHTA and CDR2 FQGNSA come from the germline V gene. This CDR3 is CASSLAGSGQETQYF. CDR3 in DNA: TGTGCCAGCAGCTTAGCTGGCTCGGGCCAAGAGACCCAGTACTTC.

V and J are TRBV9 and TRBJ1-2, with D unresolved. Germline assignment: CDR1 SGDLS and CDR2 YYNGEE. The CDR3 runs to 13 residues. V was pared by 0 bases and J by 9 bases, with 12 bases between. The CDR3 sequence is CASSVAERVRYTF. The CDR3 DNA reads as TGTGCCAGCAGCGTAGCAGAAAGGGTTCGCTACACCTTC.

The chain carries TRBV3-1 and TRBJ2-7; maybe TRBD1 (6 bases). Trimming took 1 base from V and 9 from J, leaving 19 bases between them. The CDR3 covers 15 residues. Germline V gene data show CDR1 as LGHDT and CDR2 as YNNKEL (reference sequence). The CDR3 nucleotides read TGTGCCAGCAGCCAAGGAACAGGGAAAGTTCGAGGGCAGTACTTC. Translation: CASSQGTGKVRGQYF.